This entry features one TCR beta chain sequence. Data came from immunoSEQ multiplex PCR; TCRdb stores just in-frame clones and leaves some out. The table lists under 400,000 clones, around nine tenths of them singletons. Seattle patients were enrolled during active infection and followed longitudinally. This entry comes from a study of blood T cell repertoires in COVID-19. V lost 1 base to trimming and J lost 4 bases; unmatched junction nucleotides: 2. Germline loops: CDR1 MNHNY, CDR2 SVGAGI (reference sequence). There are 15 residues in the CDR3. V gene TRBV6-6 combines with J gene TRBJ1-3, with 9 bases aligning to TRBD1. Input material: peripheral blood. This clonotype was sampled from a woman in her sixties with COVID-19, enrolled during active disease. The CDR3 loop is CASSYLQGAGNTIYF. The CDR3 nucleotides read TGTGCCAGCAGTTACTTACAGGGGGCGGGAAACACCATATATTTT.